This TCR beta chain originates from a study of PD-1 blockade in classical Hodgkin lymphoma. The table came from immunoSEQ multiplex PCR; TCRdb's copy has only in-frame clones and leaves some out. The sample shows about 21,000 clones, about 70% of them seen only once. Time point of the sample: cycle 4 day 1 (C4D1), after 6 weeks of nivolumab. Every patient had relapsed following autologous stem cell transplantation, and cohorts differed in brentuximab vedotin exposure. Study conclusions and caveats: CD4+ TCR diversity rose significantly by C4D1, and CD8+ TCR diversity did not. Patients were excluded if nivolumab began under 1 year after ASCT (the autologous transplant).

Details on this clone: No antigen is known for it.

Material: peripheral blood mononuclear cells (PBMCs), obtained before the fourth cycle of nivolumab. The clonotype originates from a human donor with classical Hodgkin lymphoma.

The CDR3 region is CAWMVRGGTEAFF. The CDR3 DNA reads TGTGCCTGGATGGTCCGGGGGGGGACTGAAGCTTTCTTT. The chain combines TRBV30 with TRBJ1-1; weak D call: TRBD1 (5 bases). Germline loops: CDR1 GTSNPN, CDR2 SVGIG (reference sequence). V was clipped by 4 bases and J by 5 bases, with 14 bases between them. CDR3 length equals 13 residues.